This T cell receptor beta chain is drawn from a study of cytomegalovirus exposure and HLA in healthy donors. A word on this clone: No antigen is known for it.

A multiplex PCR was run with 60 Vbeta primers and 13 Jbeta primers. Measured with immunoSEQ multiplex PCR; TCRdb has only the in-frame clones, and not every one. Of 100,000 or so clones in the sample, more than 65% were seen once. Study-level points and caveats: Later analysis identified a missense DCLRE1C variant that was linked to TCR beta V- and J-gene trimming. HLA restriction was apparent for most CMV-associated TCR beta chains in a later analysis. 16,951 TCR beta sequences were associated with HLA alleles at 0.05 false discovery rate in a later analysis. What a later analysis showed was that several of the most significant clusters appeared linked to common viral pathogens.

This CDR3 is 13 amino acids long. Germline-derived CDR1 and CDR2 are ENHRY and SYGVKD. Trimming removed 3 bases from V and 1 base from J, with 5 bases in between. The source is a woman under 30 in good health and CMV-seronegative. The specimen was PBMCs. V usage is TRBV10-3 and J usage is TRBJ2-3; D is undetermined. CDR3 DNA sequence: TGTGCCATCAGTGAACAGCGCACAGATACGCAGTATTTT. The encoded protein is CAISEQRTDTQYF.